The following is a T cell receptor (beta chain) sequence with its context. Sequencing of TCR beta was undertaken in CD8+ and CD4+ T cells derived from blood. CDR1 is LGHNA and CDR2 is YNFKEQ in the germline V gene. The CDR3 is 14 amino acids. V lost 4 bases and J lost 2; bases outside the gene matches: 1. This specimen comes from a study of CD8 T cells in Susac syndrome. As for the study in general: Intravenous immunoglobulin alone or corticosteroids were being given to patients with Susac syndrome at blood draw, unless they were therapy-naive.

Random hexamers were used to reverse transcribe the RNA input (roughly 0.5 to 1 ug). Amplification of TCR beta CDR3 used immunoSEQ multiplex PCR across 54 Vbeta and 13 Jbeta. TCRdb ran MiXCR on the immunoSEQ multiplex PCR reads and lists one entry per CDR3 protein. This sample has about 180,000 distinct CDR3 sequences; roughly 94% occur once, and the top ten carry 0.099%. The chain carries TRBV4-2 and TRBJ2-1, with 8 bases matching TRBD2. This TCR came from a human donor with Susac syndrome. The sample taken for sequencing was CD4+ T cells from PBMCs. CDR3 nucleotide sequence: TGTGCCAGCAGCCCGACTAGCGCCTACAATGAGCAGTTCTTC. Translating it yields CASSPTSAYNEQFF.